This T cell receptor (beta chain) appears in the sequencing data of a study of T-cell reconstitution after alpha-beta-depleted transplantation in children. CDR1 and CDR2 (germline): SGDLS, YYNGEE. This CDR3 comprises 17 residues. Trimming left V 2 bases short and J 1 base short, with 17 bases between. During its preparation, the TCRbeta library received unique molecular identifiers. TCRdb independently ran MiXCR on the PCR reads; one entry per CDR3 protein. The sample holds nearly 550,000 distinct CDR3 sequences, around 18% seen once. The clonotype was recovered from a human donor who donated a stem cell graft to a child with acute lymphoblastic leukemia. Specimen: PBMCs from the stem cell graft donor, collected from the stem cell graft. This chain uses TRBV9 with TRBJ2-3; a weak D match, TRBD1 (6 bases). CDR3 bases: TGTGCCAGCAGCGTCAGGGGTCCCCGGTTTGGCACAGATACGCAGTATTTT. Amino acid sequence: CASSVRGPRFGTDTQYF.